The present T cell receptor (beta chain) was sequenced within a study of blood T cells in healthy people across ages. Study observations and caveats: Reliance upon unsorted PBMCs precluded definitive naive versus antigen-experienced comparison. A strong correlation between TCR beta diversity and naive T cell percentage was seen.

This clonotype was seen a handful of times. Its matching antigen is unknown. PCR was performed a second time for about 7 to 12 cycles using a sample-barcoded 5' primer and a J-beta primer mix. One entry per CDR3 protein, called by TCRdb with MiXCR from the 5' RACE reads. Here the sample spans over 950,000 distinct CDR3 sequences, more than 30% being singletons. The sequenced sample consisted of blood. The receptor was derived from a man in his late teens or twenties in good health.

The CDR3 reads CAISVGGSNEQFF. The CDR3 DNA sequence: TGTGCCATCAGTGTTGGTGGATCCAATGAGCAGTTCTTC. This chain joins TRBV10-3 and TRBJ2-1; D remains ambiguous. Trimming left V 4 bases short and J 6 bases short, with 10 bases between. This CDR3 is 13 amino acids long. CDR1 and CDR2 from the germline V gene are ENHRY and SYGVKD.